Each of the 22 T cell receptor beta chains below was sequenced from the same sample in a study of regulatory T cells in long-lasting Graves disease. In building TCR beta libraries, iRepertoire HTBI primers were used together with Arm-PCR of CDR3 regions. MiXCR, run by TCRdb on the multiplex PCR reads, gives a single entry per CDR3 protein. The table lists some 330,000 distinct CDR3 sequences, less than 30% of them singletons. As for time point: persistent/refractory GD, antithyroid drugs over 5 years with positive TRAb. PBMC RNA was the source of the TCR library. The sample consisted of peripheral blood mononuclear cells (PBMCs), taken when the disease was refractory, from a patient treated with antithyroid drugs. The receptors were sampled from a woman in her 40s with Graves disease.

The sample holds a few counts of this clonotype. The CDR3 nucleotides read TGTGCCAGCAGCTTGTGGAGGGGGAACACCGGGGAGCTGTTTTTT. It specifies CASSLWRGNTGELFF. This chain uses TRBV5-6 with TRBJ2-2, with D possibly being TRBD2 (6 bases). The CDR3 consists of 15 residues. Germline CDR1 SGHDT, CDR2 YYEEEE. V was trimmed by 1 base and J by 1 base, leaving 8 bases between them.

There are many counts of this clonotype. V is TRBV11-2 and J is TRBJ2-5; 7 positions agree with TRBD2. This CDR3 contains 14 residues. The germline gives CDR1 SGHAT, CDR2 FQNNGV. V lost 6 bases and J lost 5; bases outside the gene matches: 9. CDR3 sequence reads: CASSYQGGVETQYF. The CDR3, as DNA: TGTGCCAGCAGTTACCAGGGAGGGGTTGAGACCCAGTACTTC.

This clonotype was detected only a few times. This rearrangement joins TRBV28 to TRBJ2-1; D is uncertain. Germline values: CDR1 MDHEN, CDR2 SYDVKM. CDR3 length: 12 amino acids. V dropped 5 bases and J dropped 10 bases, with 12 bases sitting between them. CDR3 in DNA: TGTGCCAGCAGTCTAGACCCAAGCGAGCAGTTCTTC. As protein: CASSLDPSEQFF. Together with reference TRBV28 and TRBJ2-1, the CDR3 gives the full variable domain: DVKVTQSSRYLVKRTGEKVFLECVQDMDHENMFWYRQDPGLGLRLIYFSYDVKMKEKGDIPEGYSVSREKKERFSLILESASTNQTSMYLCASSLDPSEQFFGPGTRLTVL.

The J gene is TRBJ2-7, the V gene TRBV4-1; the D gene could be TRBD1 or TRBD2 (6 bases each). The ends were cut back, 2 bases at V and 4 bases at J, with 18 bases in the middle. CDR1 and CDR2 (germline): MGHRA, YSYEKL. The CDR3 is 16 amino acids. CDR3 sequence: CASSQTPEKGGYEQYF. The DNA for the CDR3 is TGCGCCAGCAGCCAAACCCCTGAGAAGGGGGGATACGAGCAGTACTTC.

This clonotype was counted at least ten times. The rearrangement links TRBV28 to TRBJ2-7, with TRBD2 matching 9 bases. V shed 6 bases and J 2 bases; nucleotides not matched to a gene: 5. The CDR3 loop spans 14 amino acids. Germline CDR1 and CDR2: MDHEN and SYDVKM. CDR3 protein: CASRASGATYEQYF. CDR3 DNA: TGTGCCAGCAGAGCTAGCGGGGCAACCTACGAGCAGTACTTC. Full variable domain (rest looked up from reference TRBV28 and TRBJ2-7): DVKVTQSSRYLVKRTGEKVFLECVQDMDHENMFWYRQDPGLGLRLIYFSYDVKMKEKGDIPEGYSVSREKKERFSLILESASTNQTSMYLCASRASGATYEQYFGPGTRLTVT.

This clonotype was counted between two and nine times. CDR3 in DNA: TGTGCCTGGACTAGCGGGATGGAGACCCAGTACTTC. It is translated as CAWTSGMETQYF. The chain employs TRBV30 and TRBJ2-5; TRBD2 agrees at 9 bases. Per germline, CDR1 GTSNPN and CDR2 SVGIG (reference sequence). V was pared by 4 bases and J by 5 bases, with 2 bases of the junction left unmatched. The CDR3 contains 12 residues.

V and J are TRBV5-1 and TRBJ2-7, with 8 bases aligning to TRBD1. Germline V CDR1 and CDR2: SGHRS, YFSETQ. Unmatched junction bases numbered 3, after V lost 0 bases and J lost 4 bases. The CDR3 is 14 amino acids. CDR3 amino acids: CASSLDRGFYEQYF. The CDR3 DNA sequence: TGCGCCAGCAGCTTGGACAGGGGGTTTTACGAGCAGTACTTC.

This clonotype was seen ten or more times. The CDR3 sequence is CASTAGNFNEKLFF. CDR3 sequence (DNA): TGTGCCAGCACAGCGGGGAACTTTAATGAAAAACTGTTTTTT. This chain joins TRBV28 and TRBJ1-4, with D uncertain. The CDR3 length is 14 residues. The germline V and J ends were trimmed by 7 bases and 4 bases, with 13 bases remaining between them. Per the germline V gene, CDR1 is MDHEN and CDR2 is SYDVKM. The full variable domain, its missing parts supplied by reference TRBV28 and TRBJ1-4, is DVKVTQSSRYLVKRTGEKVFLECVQDMDHENMFWYRQDPGLGLRLIYFSYDVKMKEKGDIPEGYSVSREKKERFSLILESASTNQTSMYLCASTAGNFNEKLFFGSGTQLSVL.

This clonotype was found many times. CDR3: CASFLTVYQETQYF. The CDR3 DNA follows: TGTGCCAGCTTTTTAACGGTCTACCAAGAGACCCAGTACTTC. V usage is TRBV2 and J usage is TRBJ2-5; D unclear. V lost 8 bases and J 0 bases, leaving 13 bases between the germline ends. This CDR3 spans 14 amino acids. Germline values: CDR1 SNHLY, CDR2 FYNNEI.

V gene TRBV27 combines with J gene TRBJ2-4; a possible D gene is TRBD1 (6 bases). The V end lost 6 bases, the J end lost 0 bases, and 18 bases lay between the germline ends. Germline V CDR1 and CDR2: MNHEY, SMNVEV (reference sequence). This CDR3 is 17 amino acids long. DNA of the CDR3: TGTGCCAGCAGCCCAATCACACAGGGTCTAGCCAAAAACATTCAGTACTTC. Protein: CASSPITQGLAKNIQYF.

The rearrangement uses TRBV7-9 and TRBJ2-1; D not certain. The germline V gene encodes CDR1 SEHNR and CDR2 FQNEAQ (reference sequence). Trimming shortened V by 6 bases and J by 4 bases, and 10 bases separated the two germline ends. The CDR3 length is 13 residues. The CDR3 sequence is CASRAPEYNEQFF. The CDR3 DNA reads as TGTGCCAGCAGAGCCCCAGAGTACAATGAGCAGTTCTTC.

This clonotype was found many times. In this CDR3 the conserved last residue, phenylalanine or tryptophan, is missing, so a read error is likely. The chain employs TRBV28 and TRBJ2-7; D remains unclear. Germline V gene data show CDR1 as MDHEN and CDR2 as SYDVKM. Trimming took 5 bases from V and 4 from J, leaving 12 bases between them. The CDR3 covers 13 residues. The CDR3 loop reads CASSRTTSYEQYL. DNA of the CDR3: TGTGCCAGCAGTCGAACGACTTCTTACGAGCAGTACCTC.

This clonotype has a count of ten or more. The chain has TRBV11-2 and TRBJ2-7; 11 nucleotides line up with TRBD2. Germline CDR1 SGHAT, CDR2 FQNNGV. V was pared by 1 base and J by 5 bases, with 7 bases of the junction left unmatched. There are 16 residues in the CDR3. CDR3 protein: CASSLVPLAGGHEQYF. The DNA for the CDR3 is TGTGCCAGCAGCTTAGTTCCCCTAGCGGGAGGCCACGAGCAGTACTTC. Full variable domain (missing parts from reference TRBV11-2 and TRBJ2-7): EAGVAQSPRYKIIEKRQSVAFWCNPISGHATLYWYQQILGQGPKLLIQFQNNGVVDDSQLPKDRFSAERLKGVDSTLKIQPAKLEDSAVYLCASSLVPLAGGHEQYFGPGTRLTVT.

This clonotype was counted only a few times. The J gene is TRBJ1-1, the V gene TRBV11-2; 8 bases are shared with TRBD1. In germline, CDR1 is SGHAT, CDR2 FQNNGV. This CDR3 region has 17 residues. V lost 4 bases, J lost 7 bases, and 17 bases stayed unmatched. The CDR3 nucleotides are TGTGCCAGCAGCTCCCTTCTCATTGCCAGGGGGCTCGGTGAAGCTTTCTTT. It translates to CASSSLLIARGLGEAFF.

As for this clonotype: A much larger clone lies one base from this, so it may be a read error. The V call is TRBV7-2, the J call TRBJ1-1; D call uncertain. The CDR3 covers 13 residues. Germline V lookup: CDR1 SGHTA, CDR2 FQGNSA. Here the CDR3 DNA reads TGTGCCAGCAGCCCCCCTATGGGCACTGAAGCTTCCTTT. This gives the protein CASSPPMGTEASF.

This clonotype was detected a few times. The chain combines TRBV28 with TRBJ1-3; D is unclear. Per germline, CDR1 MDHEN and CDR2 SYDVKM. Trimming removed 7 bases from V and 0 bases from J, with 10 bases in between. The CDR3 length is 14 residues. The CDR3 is CASTPHGSGNTIYF. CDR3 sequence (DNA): TGTGCCAGCACCCCCCATGGCTCTGGAAACACCATATATTTT. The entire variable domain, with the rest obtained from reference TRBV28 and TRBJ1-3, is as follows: DVKVTQSSRYLVKRTGEKVFLECVQDMDHENMFWYRQDPGLGLRLIYFSYDVKMKEKGDIPEGYSVSREKKERFSLILESASTNQTSMYLCASTPHGSGNTIYFGEGSWLTVV.

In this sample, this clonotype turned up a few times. Here the CDR3 reads CASSLLGNEQFF. The CDR3 DNA sequence: TGTGCCAGCAGTTTATTGGGGAATGAGCAGTTCTTC. The chain uses TRBV28 and TRBJ2-1; D not resolved. V was shortened by 1 base and J by 7 bases, with 5 bases between the two germline ends. This CDR3 is built from 12 residues. Germline values: CDR1 MDHEN, CDR2 SYDVKM. Variable domain in full (rest from reference TRBV28 and TRBJ2-1): DVKVTQSSRYLVKRTGEKVFLECVQDMDHENMFWYRQDPGLGLRLIYFSYDVKMKEKGDIPEGYSVSREKKERFSLILESASTNQTSMYLCASSLLGNEQFFGPGTRLTVL.

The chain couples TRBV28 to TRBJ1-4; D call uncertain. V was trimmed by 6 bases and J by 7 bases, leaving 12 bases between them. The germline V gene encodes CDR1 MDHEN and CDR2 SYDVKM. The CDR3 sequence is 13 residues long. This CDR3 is CASSLGRSEKLFF. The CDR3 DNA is TGTGCCAGCAGCCTAGGCCGCAGTGAAAAACTGTTTTTT.

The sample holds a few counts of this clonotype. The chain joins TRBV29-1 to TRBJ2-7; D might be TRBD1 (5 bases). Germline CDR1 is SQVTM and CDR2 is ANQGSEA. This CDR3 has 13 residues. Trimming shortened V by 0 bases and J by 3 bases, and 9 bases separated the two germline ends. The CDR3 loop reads CSVEDNDSYEQYF. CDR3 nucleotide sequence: TGCAGCGTTGAAGATAATGACAGCTACGAGCAGTACTTC.

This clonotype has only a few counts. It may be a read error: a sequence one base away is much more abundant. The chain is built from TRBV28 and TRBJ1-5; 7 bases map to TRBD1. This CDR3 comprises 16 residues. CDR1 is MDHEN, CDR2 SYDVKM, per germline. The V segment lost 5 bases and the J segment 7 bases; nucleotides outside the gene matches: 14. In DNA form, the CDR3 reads TGTGCCAGCAGTCCCCCCTTGGGACAGCGGGGCCAGCCCCAGCATTTT. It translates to CASSPPLGQRGQPQHF.

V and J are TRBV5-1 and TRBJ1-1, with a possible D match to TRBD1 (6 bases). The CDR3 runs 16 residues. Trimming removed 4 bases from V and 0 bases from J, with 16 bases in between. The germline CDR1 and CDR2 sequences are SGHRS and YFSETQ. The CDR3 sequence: CASSPRRQVLNTEAFF. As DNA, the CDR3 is TGCGCCAGCAGCCCCCGACGACAGGTCTTGAACACTGAAGCTTTCTTT.

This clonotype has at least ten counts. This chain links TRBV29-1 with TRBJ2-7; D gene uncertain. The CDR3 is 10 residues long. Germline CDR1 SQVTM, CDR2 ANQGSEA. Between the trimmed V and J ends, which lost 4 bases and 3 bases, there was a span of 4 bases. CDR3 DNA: TGCAGCGTTGTCATCTACGAGCAGTACTTC. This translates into CSVVIYEQYF.